Presented here are 32 T cell receptor beta chains from one specimen sequenced in a study of cytomegalovirus exposure and HLA in healthy donors. The PCR had 60 Vbeta and 13 Jbeta primers. Generated by immunoSEQ multiplex PCR, the TCRdb table keeps only in-frame clones and is missing some. The sample contains about 93,000 clones, around 84% of which appear only once. Sequencing was carried out using PBMCs. The receptors were gathered from a woman in her 40s in good health and CMV-seronegative.

The chain has TRBV28 and TRBJ1-5, with D uncertain. The germline gives CDR1 MDHEN, CDR2 SYDVKM. The CDR3 has 14 amino acids. The germline V and J ends were trimmed by 0 bases and 7 bases, with 10 bases remaining between them. DNA for the CDR3: TGTGCCAGCAGTTTATGGGGAGAGGGACAGCCCCAGCATTTT. It yields the protein CASSLWGEGQPQHF.

The chain links TRBV5-6 to TRBJ2-5; D is perhaps TRBD2 (5 bases). Trimming took off 0 bases at V and 2 bases at J, with 14 bases between the two ends. In germline, CDR1 is SGHDT, CDR2 YYEEEE. This CDR3 contains 16 residues. CDR3 loop: CASSLARVLAQETQYF. For the CDR3, the DNA is TGTGCCAGCAGCTTGGCCAGAGTTTTAGCGCAAGAGACCCAGTACTTC.

A few counts support this clone. This chain links TRBV5-1 with TRBJ2-5; D unclear. Germline V gene data show CDR1 as SGHRS and CDR2 as YFSETQ. CDR3 length equals 11 residues. With 2 bases removed from V and 5 bases from J, the gap between germline ends came to 4 bases. The CDR3 reads CASSFRETQYF. The CDR3 DNA follows: TGCGCCAGCAGCTTCCGTGAGACCCAGTACTTC. Full variable domain (remainder filled in from reference TRBV5-1 and TRBJ2-5): KAGVTQTPRYLIKTRGQQVTLSCSPISGHRSVSWYQQTPGQGLQFLFEYFSETQRNKGNFPGRFSGRQFSNSRSEMNVSTLELGDSALYLCASSFRETQYFGPGTRLLVL.

CDR3 coding DNA: TGTGCCAGCCATACGAGGAATACGCAGTATTTT. Translating gives CASHTRNTQYF. The chain carries TRBV6-5 and TRBJ2-3, with D uncertain. V lost 8 bases and J lost 7, with 10 bases in between. CDR1 and CDR2 (germline): MNHEY, SVGAGI. The CDR3 loop spans 11 amino acids.

The CDR3 DNA reads TGTGCCAGCAGTGAAGCGCATAGGTTGGACAGGGGAAAAGAGACCCAGTACTTC. The encoded protein is CASSEAHRLDRGKETQYF. The chain carries TRBV6-1 and TRBJ2-5, with 9 bases identical to TRBD1. CDR3 size: 18 residues. With V trimmed by 0 bases and J by 3 bases, 11 bases remained unmatched. CDR1 and CDR2 from the germline V gene are MNHNS and SASEGT.

This clone was recorded a few times. This chain joins TRBV28 and TRBJ2-4, with 7 bases identical to TRBD2. Germline V gives CDR1 MDHEN, CDR2 SYDVKM. The V gene end was trimmed by 6 bases and the J gene end by 0 bases; junction bases not matched to a gene: 11. CDR3 size: 17 residues. CDR3 nucleotides: TGTGCCAGCAGCTCCGAGCGGGGATCGCTAGCCAAAAACATTCAGTACTTC. The encoded protein is CASSSERGSLAKNIQYF. Complete variable domain (other parts from reference TRBV28 and TRBJ2-4): DVKVTQSSRYLVKRTGEKVFLECVQDMDHENMFWYRQDPGLGLRLIYFSYDVKMKEKGDIPEGYSVSREKKERFSLILESASTNQTSMYLCASSSERGSLAKNIQYFGAGTRLSVL.

The rearrangement uses TRBV5-4 and TRBJ2-1, with TRBD2 as a possible D gene (5 bases). CDR3 length: 15 residues. V was trimmed by 0 bases and J by 2 bases, leaving 9 bases between them. The germline V gene has CDR1 SGHNT and CDR2 YYREEE (reference sequence). The CDR3 sequence is CASSLVGGAYNEQFF. The CDR3, as DNA: TGTGCCAGCAGCTTGGTAGGAGGAGCCTACAATGAGCAGTTCTTC. Drawing the rest from reference TRBV5-4 and TRBJ2-1, the complete variable domain is ETGVTQSPTHLIKTRGQQVTLRCSSQSGHNTVSWYQQALGQGPQFIFQYYREEENGRGNFPPRFSGLQFPNYSSELNVNALELDDSALYLCASSLVGGAYNEQFFGPGTRLTVL.

With respect to this clone: The germline gene is not matched at one end of the junction; a read error may be the cause. The chain has TRBV7-9 and TRBJ2-7; weak D call: TRBD2 (6 bases). CDR3 length: 12 residues. Germline-derived CDR1 and CDR2 are SEHNR and FQNEAQ (reference sequence). In nucleotides, the CDR3 is TGTTCCAGCAGCTTCCCGGGGGACGAGCAGTACTTC. This codes for CSSSFPGDEQYF. Drawing the rest from reference TRBV7-9 and TRBJ2-7, the complete variable domain is DTGVSQNPRHKITKRGQNVTFRCDPISEHNRLYWYRQTLGQGPEFLTYFQNEAQLEKSRLLSDRFSAERPKGSFSTLEIQRTEQGDSAMYLCSSSFPGDEQYFGPGTRLTVT.

CDR3 in amino acids: CASSSPLVTGGGKKLFF. The CDR3 DNA reads TGTGCCAGCAGCTCCCCCCTCGTGACAGGGGGCGGGAAAAAACTGTTTTTT. V and J are TRBV13 and TRBJ1-4, with TRBD1 matching 10 bases. Germline CDR1 reads PRHDT; CDR2 reads FYEKMQ (reference sequence). The CDR3 is 17 residues long. The V gene end was trimmed by 4 bases and the J gene end by 9 bases; junction bases not matched to a gene: 14.

The rearrangement links TRBV7-8 to TRBJ1-2, with 9 bases lining up with TRBD1. This CDR3 contains 15 residues. Germline V gene lookup returns CDR1 SGHVS and CDR2 FQNEAQ. V lost 5 bases to trimming and J lost 11 bases; unmatched junction nucleotides: 15. CDR3 in amino acids: CASSGRQGGSSGYTF. CDR3 bases: TGTGCCAGCAGCGGGAGACAGGGGGGCTCCTCGGGTTACACCTTC.

This clone was counted a few times. The chain is built from TRBV30 and TRBJ2-7, with TRBD2 matching 9 bases. CDR3 length: 15 amino acids. Germline V gene sequence: CDR1 GTSNPN, CDR2 SVGIG (reference sequence). The ends lost 0 bases at V and 3 bases at J; junction bases unmatched: 6. CDR3 nucleotide sequence: TGTGCCTGGAGTGTTAAGCGGGGGGAGGGCTACGAGCAGTACTTC. It codes for CAWSVKRGEGYEQYF.

The chain employs TRBV7-2 and TRBJ2-7; 7 bases align to TRBD1. Germline lookup yields CDR1 SGHTA and CDR2 FQGNSA. Germline trimming cut 1 base from V and 2 bases from J; bases unmatched to any gene: 2. The CDR3 totals 14 residues. DNA for the CDR3: TGTGCCAGCAGCTTAGTAGGGGGCACCTACGAGCAGTACTTC. Translation gives CASSLVGGTYEQYF.

This clone turned up a few times. As DNA, the CDR3 is TGTGCCAGCAGTAATTTACTAGCGGGAGTCTACGAGCAGTACTTC. Protein sequence: CASSNLLAGVYEQYF. The chain joins TRBV6-5 to TRBJ2-7, with TRBD2 matching over 11 bases. After removal of 5 bases from V and 3 bases from J, the junction contained 6 bases not matched to a gene. The CDR3 consists of 15 residues. Looked up from germline, CDR1 is MNHEY and CDR2 is SVGAGI.

This clone turned up a few times. This chain joins TRBV5-6 and TRBJ1-1; D unclear. Per germline, CDR1 SGHDT and CDR2 YYEEEE. V was shortened by 0 bases and J by 0 bases, with 6 bases between the two germline ends. The CDR3 runs to 14 residues. CDR3 protein: CASSLGVVNTEAFF. The CDR3 DNA sequence: TGTGCCAGCAGCTTGGGAGTCGTGAACACTGAAGCTTTCTTT.

This sequence joins TRBV9 and TRBJ2-1, with TRBD2 as a possible D gene (5 bases). V was trimmed by 0 bases and J by 0 bases, leaving 13 bases between them. The length of the CDR3 is 17 residues. CDR1 is SGDLS, CDR2 YYNGEE, per germline. The CDR3 DNA follows: TGTGCCAGCAGCGTAGAAATGAGGGTAAGCTCCTACAATGAGCAGTTCTTC. It specifies CASSVEMRVSSYNEQFF.

This chain connects TRBV28 to TRBJ2-5; 8 bases align to TRBD1. The CDR3 loop spans 14 amino acids. The J segment lost 1 base and the V segment lost 6 bases, leaving 4 bases of the junction unmatched. From germline, CDR1 is MDHEN and CDR2 SYDVKM. CDR3 amino acids: CASSRDRGQETQYF. In DNA form, the CDR3 reads TGTGCCAGCAGCCGCGACAGGGGCCAAGAGACCCAGTACTTC.

This sequence joins TRBV7-9 and TRBJ2-7, with 10 bases identical to TRBD1. V lost 5 bases and J lost 7; bases outside the gene matches: 8. This CDR3 comprises 14 residues. Looked up from germline, CDR1 is SEHNR and CDR2 is FQNEAQ (reference sequence). CDR3 protein: CASSPDRGSREQYF. CDR3 in DNA: TGTGCCAGCAGCCCGGACAGGGGGTCGAGGGAGCAGTACTTC.

The V call is TRBV11-3, the J call TRBJ2-2; D remains ambiguous. The CDR3 has 13 residues. The V end lost 3 bases, the J end lost 5 bases, and 7 bases lay between the germline ends. The V gene's germline CDR1 is SGHNT and CDR2 YENEEA. This CDR3 is CASSFTYTGELFF. CDR3 DNA: TGTGCCAGCAGCTTCACTTATACCGGGGAGCTGTTTTTT.

The chain is built from TRBV27 and TRBJ2-7; TRBD1 might be the D (7 bases). Germline V gene sequence: CDR1 MNHEY, CDR2 SMNVEV (reference sequence). V shed 2 bases and J shed 2 bases, with 19 bases lying between them. This CDR3 comprises 17 residues. CDR3: CASSLVVGGDSTYEQYF. The CDR3 bases are TGTGCCAGCAGTTTAGTCGTTGGAGGGGACAGCACCTACGAGCAGTACTTC.

This clone was observed a few times. V and J are TRBV5-6 and TRBJ2-1; D might be TRBD2 (5 bases). The V and J ends lost 0 bases and 9 bases respectively, with 10 bases between them. Germline assignment: CDR1 SGHDT and CDR2 YYEEEE. The CDR3 is 13 residues long. The CDR3 loop is CASSLGRFAEQFF. The CDR3 DNA reads TGTGCCAGCAGCTTGGGGAGGTTCGCTGAGCAGTTCTTC.

As DNA, the CDR3 is TGTGCCAGCAGCTTAGATGGGGCAGGGGGCGCAACAGATACGCAGTATTTT. Translated: CASSLDGAGGATDTQYF. This sequence joins TRBV7-9 and TRBJ2-3, with 8 bases fitting TRBD1. The germline V gene encodes CDR1 SEHNR and CDR2 FQNEAQ (reference sequence). This CDR3 is 17 amino acids long. V was clipped by 1 base and J by 3 bases; unmatched bases: 9.

The genes are TRBV12-5 and TRBJ2-1; tentative D call: TRBD2 (6 bases). CDR1 and CDR2 (germline): LGHNT, FRNRAP. Trimming left V 2 bases short and J 8 bases short, with 13 bases between. The CDR3 runs 14 residues. The DNA of the CDR3 is TGTGCTAGTGGTTTGCGTGGAGGGACCCATGAGCAGTTCTTC. Translating it yields CASGLRGGTHEQFF.

The chain has TRBV30 and TRBJ2-5, with a weak D call TRBD2 (6 bases). V was trimmed by 3 bases and J by 5 bases, leaving 7 bases between them. Germline V lookup: CDR1 GTSNPN, CDR2 SVGIG (reference sequence). The length of the CDR3 is 11 residues. CDR3 nucleotide sequence: TGTGCCTGGAGCGGGAGTGAGACCCAGTACTTC. Protein product: CAWSGSETQYF.

This clone was observed a few times. The rearrangement uses TRBV5-1 and TRBJ1-1; D is ambiguous. The V and J ends lost 8 bases and 3 bases respectively, with 14 bases between them. The length of the CDR3 is 13 residues. The germline CDR1 and CDR2 sequences are SGHRS and YFSETQ. CDR3 loop: CASHEVGYTEAFF. The CDR3 nucleotides are TGCGCCAGTCACGAGGTAGGCTACACTGAAGCTTTCTTT.

This clone has only a few counts. The V gene is TRBV5-1, the J gene TRBJ2-1; TRBD2 matches 9 bases. CDR1 and CDR2 (germline): SGHRS, YFSETQ. V gave up 0 bases and J gave up 1 base; unmatched junction bases: 26. This CDR3 has 24 amino acids. CDR3 in DNA: TGCGCCAGCAGCTTGGAAGGGGGAGGAGGAGGCCTTTTTAGCGGGAGCCTTTCCTACAATGAGCAGTTCTTC. Protein product: CASSLEGGGGGLFSGSLSYNEQFF.

The chain carries TRBV5-1 and TRBJ2-5; D might be TRBD1 (6 bases). The germline CDR1 and CDR2 sequences are SGHRS and YFSETQ. The CDR3 sequence is 15 residues long. Between the trimmed V and J ends, which lost 0 bases and 1 base, there was a span of 10 bases. The CDR3 DNA reads as TGCGCCAGCAGCTTGGATGGCAGGGGCCAAGAGACCCAGTACTTC. Translating it yields CASSLDGRGQETQYF.

V gene TRBV25-1 combines with J gene TRBJ2-2, with a weak D call TRBD2 (5 bases). The CDR3 consists of 13 residues. Germline V lookup: CDR1 MGHDK, CDR2 SYGVNS. Trimming removed 6 bases from V and 1 base from J, with 6 bases in between. CDR3 coding DNA: TGTGCCAGCAGCGGAGGGAACACCGGGGAGCTGTTTTTT. Translating gives CASSGGNTGELFF.

The J gene is TRBJ1-4, the V gene TRBV5-1, with D possibly being TRBD1 (6 bases). The CDR3 runs 15 residues. V lost 4 bases and J 5 bases, leaving 15 bases between the germline ends. CDR1 and CDR2 (germline): SGHRS, YFSETQ. In DNA form, the CDR3 reads TGCGCCAGCAGCCCACTGGACAGCAGAAATGAAAAACTGTTTTTT. Translation gives CASSPLDSRNEKLFF.

This clone was seen a single time. The rearrangement joins TRBV5-1 to TRBJ2-5; TRBD2 aligns across 11 bases. Trimming at V came to 0 bases and at J to 9 bases, leaving 7 bases not matched to a gene. CDR3 length equals 15 residues. Per the germline V gene, CDR1 is SGHRS and CDR2 is YFSETQ. The CDR3 nucleotides are TGCGCCAGCAGCTTGGATACTAGCGGGAGTTCCGCCCAGTACTTC. It translates to CASSLDTSGSSAQYF. The whole variable domain, remainder taken from reference TRBV5-1 and TRBJ2-5, is KAGVTQTPRYLIKTRGQQVTLSCSPISGHRSVSWYQQTPGQGLQFLFEYFSETQRNKGNFPGRFSGRQFSNSRSEMNVSTLELGDSALYLCASSLDTSGSSAQYFGPGTRLLVL.

The chain is built from TRBV9 and TRBJ1-2, with D tentatively TRBD1 (5 bases). V shed 6 bases and J shed 4 bases, with 16 bases lying between them. CDR1 and CDR2 from the germline V gene are SGDLS and YYNGEE. This CDR3 is built from 14 residues. CDR3 residues: CASNLDGGGYGYTF. In nucleotides, the CDR3 is TGTGCCAGCAATTTGGACGGGGGTGGCTATGGCTACACCTTC. The full variable domain, completed using reference TRBV9 and TRBJ1-2, is DSGVTQTPKHLITATGQRVTLRCSPRSGDLSVYWYQQSLDQGLQFLIQYYNGEERAKGNILERFSAQQFPDLHSELNLSSLELGDSALYFCASNLDGGGYGYTFGSGTRLTVV.

The chain combines TRBV7-9 with TRBJ2-7; D is ambiguous. With 5 bases removed from V and 3 bases from J, the gap between germline ends came to 11 bases. This CDR3 is built from 13 residues. CDR1 is SEHNR, CDR2 FQNEAQ, per germline (reference sequence). CDR3 nucleotide sequence: TGTGCCAGCAGCCCCCCGAGTGTCTACGAGCAGTACTTC. Its translation is CASSPPSVYEQYF.

The chain has TRBV5-8 and TRBJ1-2; TRBD1 agrees at 7 bases. J was trimmed by 5 bases and V by 4 bases; bases with no gene match: 8. Germline V gene data show CDR1 as SGHTS and CDR2 as YDEGEE. The CDR3 is made up of 14 amino acids. CDR3 sequence (DNA): TGTGCCAGCAGCGATGGGACAGAACCATATGGCTACACCTTC. It codes for CASSDGTEPYGYTF.